This section outlines one T cell receptor (beta chain) sequence together with its context. Its cognate antigen is unknown. The V gene's germline CDR1 is DFQATT and CDR2 SNEGSKA (reference sequence). The V end was cut by 8 bases, the J end by 3 bases, with 11 bases between. The CDR3 sequence is 11 residues long. The sample belongs to a study of shared clonotypes between healthy human individuals. General study points: As a rule, naive subsets had a larger estimated richness than memory subsets. For naive CD4 cells, approximately 4.7% of clonotypes were shared across a few donors.

An assay was performed, and its level was deep. The authors' processing: In the immunoSEQ data, sequences were junction-only and lacked quality scores, so filtering differed. Sequencing used immunoSEQ multiplex PCR; TCRdb keeps in-frame clones, though not all of them. Clone size and the V and J calls come from that table; the DNA yielded D and trimming. The table records approximately 530,000 clones, about 96% of them present only once. The sequenced sample consisted of naive CD4+ T cells sorted from blood. Subset given: CD45RA+ positively selected. This receptor was taken from a woman in her twenties or thirties in good health. The chain joins TRBV20-1 to TRBJ2-7; D is ambiguous. For the CDR3, the DNA is TGCAGTTCCCTACAGCTCTACGAGCAGTACTTC. This sequence encodes CSSLQLYEQYF.